This TCR beta chain was retrieved from a study of T cells and Merkel cell carcinoma outcomes. With regard to this clone: Its antigen is not known.

General study points: Merkel cell carcinoma outcomes were reportedly predicted by repertoire and T-cell density.

CDR1 DFQATT and CDR2 SNEGSKA come from the germline V gene (reference sequence). The CDR3 consists of 11 residues. V was pared by 5 bases and J by 7 bases, with 12 bases between. TCRdb keeps only in-frame clones here, not all; method: immunoSEQ multiplex PCR. The data contain about 12,000 clones, roughly 96% of them singletons. Input material: tumor tissue from Merkel cell carcinoma. The receptor was isolated from a human donor with Merkel cell carcinoma. This chain joins TRBV20-1 and TRBJ2-7; D ambiguous. The CDR3 is CSAPLRNEQYF. In DNA, the CDR3 is TGCAGTGCTCCCCTAAGGAATGAGCAGTACTTC.